This entry lists 21 T cell receptor beta chains sequenced from one sample in a study of T-cell memory formation after mild COVID-19. In TCRdb, the 5' RACE reads were re-called with MiXCR into one record per CDR3 protein. The table has approximately 350,000 distinct CDR3 sequences, approximately 15% seen once; the top ten hold around a fifth. The specimen was PBMCs or a T cell subset sorted from them (not recorded which). The receptors were sampled from a man aged 18 to 29 who had mild COVID-19 (a few samples of this study predate the infection). Cell type and time point are not known.

This clonotype has more than one count but fewer than ten. The genes are TRBV7-2 and TRBJ1-6; D call uncertain. This CDR3 region has 13 residues. V gave up 6 bases and J gave up 9 bases, with 12 bases separating them. The V gene's germline CDR1 is SGHTA and CDR2 FQGNSA. The CDR3 DNA reads TGTGCCAGCAGACAAGAGGCTGTTTCACCCCTCCACTTT. Residues: CASRQEAVSPLHF.

The chain has TRBV5-1 and TRBJ2-7, with D tentatively TRBD1 or TRBD2 (5 bases each). This CDR3 has 16 amino acids. Germline lookup yields CDR1 SGHRS and CDR2 YFSETQ. Trimming shortened V by 2 bases and J by 1 base, and 16 bases separated the two germline ends. CDR3 DNA sequence: TGCGCCAGCAGCTTTCTCCATGGGGGTAGGTCCTACGAGCAGTACTTC. It codes for CASSFLHGGRSYEQYF.

The sample holds a few counts of this clonotype. This chain connects TRBV7-2 to TRBJ2-2; D unresolved. The germline CDR1 and CDR2 sequences are SGHTA and FQGNSA. V was trimmed by 5 bases and J by 7 bases, leaving 11 bases between them. The CDR3 spans 13 residues. CDR3 in DNA: TGTGCCAGCAGCCTCAGGATTTTCGGGGAGCTGTTTTTT. Translating it yields CASSLRIFGELFF.

This clonotype was seen a handful of times. The chain has TRBV7-9 and TRBJ1-1; 10 nucleotides line up with TRBD1. With V trimmed by 5 bases and J by 3 bases, 3 bases remained unmatched. The CDR3 is 14 amino acids. CDR1 and CDR2 (germline): SEHNR, FQNEAQ (reference sequence). CDR3: CASSGGTGDTEAFF. CDR3 DNA: TGTGCCAGCAGCGGGGGGACAGGGGACACTGAAGCTTTCTTT.

This clonotype was found a few times. V is TRBV5-1 and J is TRBJ2-1; D unresolved. Germline CDR1 is SGHRS and CDR2 is YFSETQ. CDR3 length: 16 amino acids. Trimming removed 4 bases from V and 4 bases from J, with 18 bases in between. CDR3 amino acids: CASSPARGGQYNEQFF. In nucleotides, the CDR3 is TGCGCCAGCAGCCCCGCCCGAGGCGGTCAATACAATGAGCAGTTCTTC.

This clonotype has at least ten counts. The chain recombines TRBV7-9 with TRBJ2-7; D could derive from TRBD1 or TRBD2 (5 bases each). CDR3 size: 13 residues. Germline assignment: CDR1 SEHNR and CDR2 FQNEAQ (reference sequence). V dropped 5 bases and J dropped 3 bases, with 11 bases sitting between them. The DNA for the CDR3 is TGTGCCAGCAGCCCGGGGCAGGTCTACGAGCAGTACTTC. Its translation: CASSPGQVYEQYF.

This clonotype has at least ten counts. V gene TRBV20-1 combines with J gene TRBJ1-5, with 7 bases fitting TRBD1. The CDR3 has 13 residues. V shed 4 bases and J 6 bases; nucleotides not matched to a gene: 6. Germline V gene data show CDR1 as DFQATT and CDR2 as SNEGSKA (reference sequence). This CDR3 is CSANTGVGQPQHF. CDR3 DNA sequence: TGCAGTGCTAATACAGGGGTGGGTCAGCCCCAGCATTTT.

This clonotype was counted at least ten times. V is TRBV5-6 and J is TRBJ2-6; D call uncertain. From germline, CDR1 is SGHDT and CDR2 YYEEEE. V was shortened by 9 bases and J by 0 bases, with 4 bases between the two germline ends. The CDR3 extends over 12 amino acids. The CDR3 sequence is CATSSGANVLTF. CDR3 in DNA: TGTGCCACAAGCTCTGGGGCCAACGTCCTGACTTTC.

This clonotype was observed a few times. The rearrangement uses TRBV28 and TRBJ2-5, with no clear D. The V gene lost 1 base and the J gene lost 5 bases, with 5 bases spanning the gap. The germline V gene encodes CDR1 MDHEN and CDR2 SYDVKM. The CDR3 length is 12 residues. In nucleotides, the CDR3 is TGTGCCAGCAGTTTATTGTGGGAGACCCAGTACTTC. This encodes CASSLLWETQYF.

The V and J genes are TRBV25-1 and TRBJ2-1; D not resolved. Per germline, CDR1 MGHDK and CDR2 SYGVNS. With 3 bases removed from V and 3 bases from J, the gap between germline ends came to 3 bases. The CDR3 has 12 residues. The DNA for the CDR3 is TGTGCCAGCAGTGATTACTACAATGAGCAGTTCTTC. Its translation: CASSDYYNEQFF.

This clonotype occurred many times. The chain carries TRBV6-5 and TRBJ1-6; no definite D call. V lost 10 bases to trimming and J lost 10 bases, with 20 bases between them. The CDR3 consists of 14 residues. CDR1 MNHEY and CDR2 SVGAGI come from the germline V gene. The CDR3 region is CATSRPIKESPLHF. The CDR3 DNA is TGTGCCACCTCACGTCCCATTAAGGAATCACCCCTCCACTTT.

This clonotype was detected only a few times. J is TRBJ1-5 and V is TRBV24-1, with D perhaps TRBD1 (6 bases). The CDR3 extends over 13 amino acids. V dropped 9 bases and J dropped 3 bases, with 11 bases sitting between them. Germline CDR1 KGHDR, CDR2 SFDVKD. CDR3: CATVDRNNQPQHF. The CDR3 nucleotides are TGTGCCACCGTTGACAGGAACAATCAGCCCCAGCATTTT.

This sequence joins TRBV4-3 and TRBJ2-5, with TRBD1 as a possible D gene (6 bases). Germline assignment: CDR1 LGHNA and CDR2 YSLEER. The CDR3 spans 15 residues. V was clipped by 0 bases and J by 4 bases, with 12 bases between them. CDR3 in DNA: TGCGCCAGCAGCCAAGATCTTCGGGACATAGAGACCCAGTACTTC. Its translation is CASSQDLRDIETQYF.

This clonotype has just a few counts. V and J are TRBV27 and TRBJ2-3; 15 bases are a match to TRBD2. The CDR3 has 17 residues. V lost 5 bases and J lost 6; bases outside the gene matches: 9. The germline V gene encodes CDR1 MNHEY and CDR2 SMNVEV (reference sequence). This CDR3 is CASSLLSGLAGGDTQYF. For the CDR3, the DNA is TGTGCCAGCAGTCTCCTGAGTGGACTAGCGGGGGGGGATACGCAGTATTTT.

This clonotype is judged medium-sized. This chain joins TRBV25-1 and TRBJ2-3, with a possible D match to TRBD1 (6 bases). The germline V and J ends were trimmed by 7 bases and 1 base, with 12 bases remaining between them. The germline gives CDR1 MGHDK, CDR2 SYGVNS. The CDR3 runs 14 residues. CDR3 DNA sequence: TGTGCCAGCACATCAGGGGCTGGCACAGATACGCAGTATTTT. It encodes CASTSGAGTDTQYF.

This clonotype was counted many times. The chain uses TRBV9 and TRBJ2-1; D unresolved. The length of the CDR3 is 16 residues. The germline V and J ends were trimmed by 0 bases and 0 bases, with 10 bases remaining between them. Germline V CDR1 and CDR2: SGDLS, YYNGEE. The CDR3 DNA reads TGTGCCAGCAGCGTAGCTCGAGGTACCTCCTACAATGAGCAGTTCTTC. Protein: CASSVARGTSYNEQFF.

At least ten counts were recorded for this clonotype. The CDR3 sequence is CASSSWDVGVNTEAFF. The CDR3 DNA follows: TGTGCCAGCAGCTCCTGGGACGTAGGAGTGAACACTGAAGCTTTCTTT. The V call is TRBV5-5, the J call TRBJ1-1; possibly TRBD1 for D (5 bases). The V and J ends lost 3 bases and 0 bases respectively, with 15 bases between them. This CDR3 region has 16 residues. Per germline, CDR1 SGHKS and CDR2 YYEKEE (reference sequence).

This rearrangement joins TRBV5-1 to TRBJ2-1, with a possible D match to TRBD1 (6 bases). From germline, CDR1 is SGHRS and CDR2 YFSETQ. Between the trimmed V and J ends, which lost 6 bases and 5 bases, there was a span of 18 bases. The CDR3 runs to 15 residues. The CDR3 region has the DNA TGCGCCAGCAAAGGGACACCTTCTGGTGACAATGAGCAGTTCTTC. Amino acid sequence: CASKGTPSGDNEQFF.

There are many counts of this clonotype. The chain uses TRBV11-2 and TRBJ2-1, with 10 bases that match TRBD2. This CDR3 has 15 amino acids. The V and J ends lost 6 bases and 9 bases, in that order; junction bases with no gene match: 11. Germline V gene data show CDR1 as SGHAT and CDR2 as FQNNGV. CDR3: CASRSSGGAHIEQFF. The CDR3 bases are TGTGCCAGCAGATCGAGCGGGGGGGCCCATATTGAGCAGTTCTTC.

This clonotype was counted a few times. The chain couples TRBV27 to TRBJ1-1, with D maybe TRBD1 (5 bases). Germline values: CDR1 MNHEY, CDR2 SMNVEV (reference sequence). The CDR3 runs to 14 residues. The germline V and J ends were trimmed by 3 bases and 5 bases, with 13 bases remaining between them. CDR3 sequence: CASSFGRVGTEAFF. The CDR3 region has the DNA TGTGCCAGCAGTTTCGGCAGGGTGGGAACTGAAGCTTTCTTT.

The J gene is TRBJ1-1, the V gene TRBV4-1; maybe TRBD1 (5 bases). The CDR3 spans 12 residues. CDR1 is MGHRA, CDR2 YSYEKL, per germline. Trimming took 1 base from V and 11 from J, leaving 11 bases between them. The CDR3: CASSQGGGEAFF. In DNA form, the CDR3 reads TGCGCCAGCAGCCAAGGGGGCGGCGAGGCTTTCTTT.